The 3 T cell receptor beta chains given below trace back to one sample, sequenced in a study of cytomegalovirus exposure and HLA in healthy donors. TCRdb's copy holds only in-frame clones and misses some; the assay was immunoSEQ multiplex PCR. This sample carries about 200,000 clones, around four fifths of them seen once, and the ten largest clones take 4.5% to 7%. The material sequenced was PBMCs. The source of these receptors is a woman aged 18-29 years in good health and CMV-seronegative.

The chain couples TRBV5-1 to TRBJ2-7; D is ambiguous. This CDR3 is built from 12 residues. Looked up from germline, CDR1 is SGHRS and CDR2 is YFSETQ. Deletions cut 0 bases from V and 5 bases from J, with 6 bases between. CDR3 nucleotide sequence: TGCGCCAGCAGCTTGGCCGGCAACGAGCAGTACTTC. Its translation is CASSLAGNEQYF. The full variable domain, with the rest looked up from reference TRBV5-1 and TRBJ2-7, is KAGVTQTPRYLIKTRGQQVTLSCSPISGHRSVSWYQQTPGQGLQFLFEYFSETQRNKGNFPGRFSGRQFSNSRSEMNVSTLELGDSALYLCASSLAGNEQYFGPGTRLTVT.

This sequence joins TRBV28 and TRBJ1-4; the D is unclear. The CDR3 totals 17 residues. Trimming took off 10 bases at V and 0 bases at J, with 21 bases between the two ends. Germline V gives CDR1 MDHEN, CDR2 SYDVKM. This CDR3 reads CATRRLTGLATNEKLFF. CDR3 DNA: TGTGCCACCCGGCGCTTGACTGGCCTTGCAACTAATGAAAAACTGTTTTTT. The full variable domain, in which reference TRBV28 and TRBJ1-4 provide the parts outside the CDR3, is DVKVTQSSRYLVKRTGEKVFLECVQDMDHENMFWYRQDPGLGLRLIYFSYDVKMKEKGDIPEGYSVSREKKERFSLILESASTNQTSMYLCATRRLTGLATNEKLFFGSGTQLSVL.

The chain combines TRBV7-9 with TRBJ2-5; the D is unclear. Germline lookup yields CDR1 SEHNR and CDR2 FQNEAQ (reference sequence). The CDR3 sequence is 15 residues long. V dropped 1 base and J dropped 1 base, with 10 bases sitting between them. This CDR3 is CASSLGQNFQETQYF. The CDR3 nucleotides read TGTGCCAGCAGCTTAGGGCAGAACTTCCAAGAGACCCAGTACTTC.